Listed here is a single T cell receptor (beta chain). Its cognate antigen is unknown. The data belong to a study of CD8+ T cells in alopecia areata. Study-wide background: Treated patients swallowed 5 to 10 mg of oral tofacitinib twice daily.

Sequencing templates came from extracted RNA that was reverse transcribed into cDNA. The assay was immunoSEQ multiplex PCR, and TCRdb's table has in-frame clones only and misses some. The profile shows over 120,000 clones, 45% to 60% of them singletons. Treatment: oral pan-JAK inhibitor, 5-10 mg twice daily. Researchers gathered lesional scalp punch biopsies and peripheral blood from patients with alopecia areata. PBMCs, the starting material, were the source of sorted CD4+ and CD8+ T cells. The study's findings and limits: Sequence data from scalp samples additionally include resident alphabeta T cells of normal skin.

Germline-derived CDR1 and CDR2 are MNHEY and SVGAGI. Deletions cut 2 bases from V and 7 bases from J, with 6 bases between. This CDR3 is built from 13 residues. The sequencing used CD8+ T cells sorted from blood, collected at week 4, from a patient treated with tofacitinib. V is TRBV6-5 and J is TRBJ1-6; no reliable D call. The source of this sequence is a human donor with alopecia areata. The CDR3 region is CASSYIGNSPLHF. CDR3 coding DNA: TGTGCCAGCAGTTACATAGGGAATTCACCCCTCCACTTT.